These 2 T cell receptor beta chains share one sample of origin, sequenced in a study of metastatic and nonmetastatic thyroid tumors (dated by TCRdb to the early 2020s). None of the patients had been given any treatment before thyroid surgery. The library was produced with PCR. Sequencing was performed on an Illumina HiSeq 4000. The public reads were quality trimmed at Q25 with fastp and then assembled into clones with MiXCR by TCRdb, keeping productive beta chains. Present in this sample are about 41,000 clones, approximately 28% of which were seen just once. The leading ten clones occupy over 8% of the sample. Source material: blood. These receptors were taken from a male donor with papillary thyroid cancer or a benign thyroid nodule (not recorded which). Some clones in this sample may be carry-over from other donors' samples.

This clone has only a few counts. V is TRBV19 and J is TRBJ1-5; D not certain. Germline CDR1 reads LNHDA; CDR2 reads SQIVND (reference sequence). CDR3 length equals 13 residues. V was cut by 1 base and J by 4 bases, with 5 bases left in between. CDR3 in amino acids: CASSIGENQPQHF. For the CDR3, the DNA is TGTGCCAGTAGTATAGGGGAAAATCAGCCCCAGCATTTT.

This clone was seen ten or more times. V usage is TRBV15 and J usage is TRBJ2-5; 7 nucleotides match TRBD2. The CDR3 has 15 residues. With 0 bases clipped from V and 6 bases from J, the junction kept 7 bases outside the gene matches. Germline-derived CDR1 and CDR2 are LNHNV and YYDKDF (reference sequence). The CDR3 region has the DNA TGTGCCACCAGCAGAGAGACGGGGGGTCTGAAGACCCAGTACTTC. It translates to CATSRETGGLKTQYF.